Sequencing of this T cell receptor beta chain was carried out in a study of T-cell reconstitution after alpha-beta-depleted transplantation in children (dated by TCRdb to the mid-2010s). Broadly, across the study: T-cell immune reconstitution after TCRalphabeta/CD19-depleted allogeneic hematopoietic cell transplantation in children was quantitatively tracked in the study by means of TCR repertoire profiling.

Libraries were constructed by PCR. The listed sequencing device is Illumina HiSeq 2500. TCR libraries were prepared with molecular barcoding, using unique molecular identifiers to normalize TCRbeta repertoire quantification. TCRdb reran the public reads through fastp at Q25 and MiXCR, keeping productive beta chains. Every CDR3 protein is listed once, alongside the most common genes and DNA of its rows. The sample contains 90,000 to 100,000 distinct CDR3 sequences, more than 20% of them found a single time. The ten largest clones take up about a fifth of the sample. Results the study describes overall, beyond this receptor: The frequencies of hyperexpanded clones fell over the following months, and after one year, T-cell counts and TCRbeta diversity were mostly attributed to newly produced T cells. Apparently early alphabetaT-cell count recovery about two months after transplant reportedly relied on only several hundred rapidly expanded clones derived from non-depleted graft cells. The high TCRbeta diversity at day 60 in some patients was ascribed to recipient T cells and intrathymic progenitors that had survived conditioning.

The intended sense of this specimen's treatment or condition label: allogeneic hematopoietic cell transplantation with graft depleted of TCRalphabeta T cells and CD19 B cells. The transplant recipients were children given TCRalphabeta/CD19-depleted allogeneic hematopoietic cell grafts. This clonotype was detected only once. No cognate antigen has been identified for it. No base quality values were provided; no much bigger clone lies one nucleotide off. A read on its own is weak evidence. The CDR3 starts with the cysteine, ends with the phenylalanine, and has 16 residues. The read is trimmed to its CDR3 DNA, 48 bases read in frame from base 1. CDR1 and CDR2 (SGHRS, YFSETQ) derive from the germline V gene. Trimming costs V 4 bases and J 4 bases, and their ends lie 18 bases apart.

The receptor was derived from a boy younger than 10 with acute lymphoblastic leukemia, due to receive a stem cell transplant. Source: PBMCs, taken before TCRalphabeta/CD19-depleted stem cell transplant. The V gene is TRBV5-1 and the J gene is TRBJ2-1; a tentative D match to TRBD2 spans 6 bases. The nucleotide sequence is TGCGCCAGCAGCCCCCTAGTAGCGGAGGCATACAATGAGCAGTTCTTC. It encodes CASSPLVAEAYNEQFF.